The text below deals with one T cell receptor (beta chain). The method was immunoSEQ multiplex PCR; TCRdb's version includes in-frame clones alone and lacks a portion of them. The sample gives approximately 460,000 clones, roughly nine tenths of which show up once; around 1.8% is in the top ten. The record originates from a study of Ad26.COV2.S vaccination and SARS-CoV-2 variants. Study at large: Each vaccinee took Ad26.COV2.S intramuscularly, once or twice 56 days apart.

Treatment of the sample: roughly 18 received Ad26.COV2.S at low or high dose, single or two shots; about 5 received placebo; per-sample allocation not given. After the first vaccine or placebo injection, samples were drawn on day 63. CDR3 size: 18 residues. With V trimmed by 6 bases and J by 6 bases, 18 bases remained unmatched. The germline V gene encodes CDR1 MNHEY and CDR2 SVGEGT. The genes are TRBV6-2 or TRBV6-3 and TRBJ2-1; TRBD2 aligns across 9 bases. The TCR sequence derives from a person between 18 and 60 years old who received the Ad26.COV2.S COVID-19 vaccine or a placebo. The sample here was peripheral blood, taken in a trial of Ad26.COV2.S vaccine versus placebo. The CDR3 DNA reads TGTGCCAGCAGCCATAGGGCGTTAGCGGGAGTCCCGTTCAATGAGCAGTTCTTC. This translates into CASSHRALAGVPFNEQFF.